These T cell receptor beta chains were read from a single sample in a study of identical twins. One entry per CDR3 protein, called by TCRdb with MiXCR from the 5' RACE reads. The data show 1,800,000 or so distinct CDR3 sequences, with less than 40% seen just once and roughly 0.3% held by the top ten. Sequences were obtained from cord blood. The source of these receptors is a newborn girl in good health. Both conserved end residues are part of each CDR3. The D gene is left open where the match is weak. Expanded clones are given a class, and other clones once, few, many or no size at all.

cdr3_aa cdr3_nt clone_size d_call j_call v_call cdr3_length
CASSQVGLAETYNEQYF TGTGCCAGCAGCCAAGTGGGTCTAGCGGAGACCTACAATGAGCAGTACTTC few TRBD2 TRBJ2-7 TRBV3-1 17
CRARGGLAGPDTQYF TGCAGAGCTAGAGGCGGACTAGCGGGACCAGATACGCAGTATTTT . TRBD2 TRBJ2-3 TRBV20-1 15
CASGLDGTYGYTF TGTGCTAGTGGTTTGGATGGGACATATGGCTACACCTTC few . TRBJ1-2 TRBV12-5 13
CASSPRTSGRATSNEQFF TGTGCCAGCAGTCCGAGGACTAGCGGGAGGGCAACAAGCAATGAGCAGTTCTTC few TRBD2 TRBJ2-1 TRBV27 18
CASSLREGEVYEQYF TGCGCCAGCAGCTTGAGGGAGGGCGAGGTCTACGAGCAGTACTTC . TRBD2 TRBJ2-7 TRBV5-1 15
CASSLGGLAISYEQYF TGTGCCAGCAGTTTAGGGGGACTAGCGATCTCCTACGAGCAGTACTTC . TRBD2 TRBJ2-7 TRBV27 16
CSAASGKSHEQFF TGCAGTGCTGCTAGCGGGAAATCCCATGAGCAGTTCTTC . TRBD2 TRBJ2-1 TRBV20-1 13
CASSRRQGGSTEAFF TGCGCCAGCAGCCGTCGACAGGGAGGGTCCACTGAAGCTTTCTTT . TRBD1 TRBJ1-1 TRBV4-1 15
CASRIAGGNNEQFF TGTGCCAGCAGGATAGCGGGGGGGAACAATGAGCAGTTCTTC few TRBD2 TRBJ2-1 TRBV12-3/TRBV12-4 14
CSGGDRTYNEQFF TGCAGCGGAGGGGACAGGACCTACAATGAGCAGTTCTTC . TRBD1 TRBJ2-1 TRBV29-1 13
CASSFGGTGGADTQYF TGCGCCAGCAGCTTCGGAGGGACAGGGGGCGCAGATACGCAGTATTTT . TRBD1 TRBJ2-3 TRBV5-1 16
CATSDPGQGYGYTF TGTGCCACCAGTGATCCCGGACAGGGCTATGGCTACACCTTC many TRBD1 TRBJ1-2 TRBV24-1 14
CASTGTSGGGFF TGTGCCAGCACCGGGACTAGCGGGGGTGGGTTCTTC . TRBD2 TRBJ2-1 TRBV2 12
CASIPPGQGNSPLHF TGTGCCAGCATCCCCCCGGGACAGGGGAATTCACCCCTCCACTTT . TRBD1 TRBJ1-6 TRBV7-9 15
CASSLGSGKPSNQPQHF TGTGCCAGCAGCTTAGGTTCAGGCAAGCCTAGCAATCAGCCCCAGCATTTT . . TRBJ1-5 TRBV7-8 17
CASSLLTGDAGELFF TGCGCCAGCAGCCTATTAACAGGGGACGCCGGGGAGCTGTTTTTT . TRBD1 TRBJ2-2 TRBV5-1 15
CASSLSPFGELFF TGTGCCAGCAGTTTATCCCCCTTCGGGGAGCTGTTTTTT . . TRBJ2-2 TRBV28 13
CASAETSGGSYEQYF TGTGCCAGCGCAGAGACTAGCGGGGGTTCCTACGAGCAGTACTTC . TRBD2 TRBJ2-7 TRBV27 15
CASSAIYRGRSFEQYF TGTGCCAGCAGTGCAATTTACAGGGGCCGAAGCTTCGAGCAGTACTTC few TRBD1 TRBJ2-7 TRBV27 16
CSATGTGGTDTQYF TGCAGTGCTACCGGGACAGGGGGCACAGATACGCAGTATTTT many TRBD1 TRBJ2-3 TRBV20-1 14
CASSGPLAGDNEQYF TGTGCCAGCAGTGGTCCACTAGCGGGAGACAATGAGCAGTACTTC . TRBD2 TRBJ2-7 TRBV6-4 15
CASSLAPGLAASSYEQYF TGTGCCAGCAGCTTAGCGCCGGGACTAGCGGCGAGCTCCTACGAGCAGTACTTC . TRBD2 TRBJ2-7 TRBV7-2 18
CASSDLWGSYNEQFF TGTGCCAGCAGTGACCTTTGGGGCTCCTACAATGAGCAGTTCTTC few . TRBJ2-1 TRBV6-1 15
CSVVLEGANQPQHF TGCAGCGTTGTTTTGGAAGGGGCCAATCAGCCCCAGCATTTT . . TRBJ1-5 TRBV29-1 14
CAITQTGRSDSPLHF TGTGCCATCACCCAGACTGGACGTAGTGATTCACCCCTCCACTTT few . TRBJ1-6 TRBV10-3 15
CASGLGRRGNTEAFF TGTGCCAGCGGCCTAGGACGCAGGGGGAACACTGAAGCTTTCTTT . . TRBJ1-1 TRBV7-6 15
CASSERQGRYGYTF TGTGCCAGCAGTGAACGACAGGGACGCTATGGCTACACCTTC . TRBD1 TRBJ1-2 TRBV25-1 14
CASSSRLVEQYF TGTGCCAGCAGCTCACGACTGGTCGAGCAGTACTTC many . TRBJ2-7 TRBV27 12
CSVGGTLQGYTF TGCAGCGTTGGGGGAACTTTACAGGGCTACACCTTC . . TRBJ1-2 TRBV29-1 12
CSAFTGSGANVLTF TGCAGCGCCTTCACAGGGTCTGGGGCCAACGTCCTGACTTTC many . TRBJ2-6 TRBV29-1 14
CASSLSRGDGYTF TGTGCCAGCAGCTTAAGTAGGGGCGATGGCTACACCTTC many . TRBJ1-2 TRBV27 13
CASSRETGQNTEAFF TGTGCCAGCTCACGGGAAACAGGGCAGAACACTGAAGCTTTCTTT . . TRBJ1-1 TRBV18 15
CSVEERPNTEAFF TGCAGCGTAGAGGAGCGCCCAAACACTGAAGCTTTCTTT few . TRBJ1-1 TRBV29-1 13
CASSGWTDYEQYF TGTGCCAGCAGTGGTTGGACAGATTACGAGCAGTACTTC . . TRBJ2-7 TRBV28 13
CSGRAGSYEQYF TGCAGTGGTCGGGCAGGCAGCTACGAGCAGTACTTC . . TRBJ2-7 TRBV29-1 12
CASSLQGVGELFF TGTGCCAGCAGCTTGCAGGGGGTCGGGGAGCTGTTTTTT . TRBD1 TRBJ2-2 TRBV5-6 13
CASSQGLAATYNEQFF TGTGCCAGCAGCCAAGGGCTAGCGGCAACCTACAATGAGCAGTTCTTC few TRBD2 TRBJ2-1 TRBV3-1 16
CSASRSLAGGGNIQYF TGCAGTGCTAGCCGTTCACTGGCGGGGGGCGGTAACATTCAGTACTTC few TRBD2 TRBJ2-4 TRBV20-1 16
CASSPKQGGRNTIYF TGTGCCAGCTCACCGAAACAGGGGGGAAGAAACACCATATATTTT . TRBD1 TRBJ1-3 TRBV18 15
CSAPGTGDEKLFF TGCAGTGCTCCCGGGACAGGGGATGAAAAACTGTTTTTT . TRBD1 TRBJ1-4 TRBV20-1 13
CASSLDRLLNEKLFF TGCGCCAGCAGCTTGGATCGGCTACTTAATGAAAAACTGTTTTTT few . TRBJ1-4 TRBV5-1 15
CSARAIDRGADQPQHF TGCAGTGCTAGAGCCATAGACAGGGGGGCTGATCAGCCCCAGCATTTT . TRBD1 TRBJ1-5 TRBV20-1 16
CASSPIAGGGNEQFF TGTGCCAGCAGTCCCATAGCGGGAGGAGGCAATGAGCAGTTCTTC many TRBD2 TRBJ2-1 TRBV12-3/TRBV12-4 15
CASSAGTSVNEQFF TGTGCCAGCAGTGCCGGGACTAGCGTCAATGAGCAGTTCTTC few TRBD2 TRBJ2-1 TRBV2 14
CASSPMTSGHYNEQYF TGTGCCAGCAGTCCGATGACCAGCGGGCACTACAATGAGCAGTACTTC . . TRBJ2-7 TRBV28 16
CASSWGPGMNTEAFF TGTGCCAGCAGTTGGGGGCCCGGGATGAACACTGAAGCTTTCTTT few . TRBJ1-1 TRBV6-2/TRBV6-3 15
CASSYPGTGVSPLHF TGTGCCAGCAGTTACCCCGGGACAGGGGTGTCACCCCTCCACTTT few TRBD1 TRBJ1-6 TRBV6-6 15
CASSLASVRGRDYEQYF TGTGCCAGCAGTTTAGCGTCGGTTCGCGGGAGGGACTACGAGCAGTACTTC . TRBD2 TRBJ2-7 TRBV28 17
CASSSSGRGVPFF TGTGCCAGCAGTAGTAGCGGGAGGGGAGTTCCGTTCTTC few TRBD2 TRBJ2-1 TRBV27 13
CASSQDLGPQETQYF TGTGCCAGCAGCCAAGATTTGGGACCCCAAGAGACCCAGTACTTC few . TRBJ2-5 TRBV14 15
CASSTIVIRDSSHNEQFF TGTGCCAGCAGCACTATAGTTATCCGGGATTCTTCCCACAATGAGCAGTTCTTC . . TRBJ2-1 TRBV7-9 18
CASSYSSGQETQYF TGCGCCAGCAGCTACTCTAGCGGACAAGAGACCCAGTACTTC . TRBD2 TRBJ2-5 TRBV5-1 14
CASSPRGPNINNNEQFF TGTGCCAGCAGCCCGCGGGGGCCTAACATAAATAACAATGAGCAGTTCTTC few . TRBJ2-1 TRBV7-9 17